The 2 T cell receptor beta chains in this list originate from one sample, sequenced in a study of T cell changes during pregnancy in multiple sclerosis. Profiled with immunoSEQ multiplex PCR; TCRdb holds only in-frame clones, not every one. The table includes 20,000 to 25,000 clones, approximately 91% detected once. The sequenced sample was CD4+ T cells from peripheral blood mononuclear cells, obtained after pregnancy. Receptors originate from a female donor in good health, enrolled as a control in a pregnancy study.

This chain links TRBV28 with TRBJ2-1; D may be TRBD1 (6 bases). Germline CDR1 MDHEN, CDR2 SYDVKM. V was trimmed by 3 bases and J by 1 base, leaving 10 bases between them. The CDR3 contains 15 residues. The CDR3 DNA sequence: TGTGCCAGCAGTTTGGACAGCTCTTCCTACAATGAGCAGTTCTTC. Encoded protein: CASSLDSSSYNEQFF.

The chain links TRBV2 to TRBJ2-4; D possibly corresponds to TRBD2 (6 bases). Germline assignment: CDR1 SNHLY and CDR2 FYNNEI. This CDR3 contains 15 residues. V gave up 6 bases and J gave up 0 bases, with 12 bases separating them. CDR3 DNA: TGTGCCAGCAGGCGGGACCTCCGAGCCAAAAACATTCAGTACTTC. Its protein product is CASRRDLRAKNIQYF. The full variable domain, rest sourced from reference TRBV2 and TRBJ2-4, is EPEVTQTPSHQVTQMGQEVILRCVPISNHLYFYWYRQILGQKVEFLVSFYNNEISEKSEIFDDQFSVERPDGSNFTLKIRSTKLEDSAMYFCASRRDLRAKNIQYFGAGTRLSVL.